This entry lists 26 T cell receptor beta chains sequenced from one sample in a study of T cell responses to AZD1222 COVID-19 vaccine. Repertoires were generated with immunoSEQ multiplex PCR, while TCRdb's copy carries only in-frame clones and drops some. Of more than 65,000 clones detected, 75% to 90% appear once; the ten largest clones hold approximately 23%. The sample consisted of peripheral blood, taken 28 days after the second AZD1222 dose. The receptors were gathered from an adult who received the AZD1222 COVID-19 vaccine.

CDR3 in DNA: TGTGCCAGCACCCGACAGGGGAGTGAGCAGTTCTTC. This translates into CASTRQGSEQFF. The chain joins TRBV12-3 or TRBV12-4 to TRBJ2-1; TRBD1 aligns across 8 bases. V was clipped by 7 bases and J by 9 bases; unmatched bases: 5. The CDR3 runs to 12 residues.

The chain has TRBV24-1 and TRBJ2-2, with D perhaps matching TRBD1 (6 bases). This CDR3 region has 17 residues. V lost 4 bases and J lost 0, with 14 bases in between. From germline, CDR1 is KGHDR and CDR2 SFDVKD. CDR3 sequence (DNA): TGTGCCACCAGTGAATCGGGACATCCTTCGAACACCGGGGAGCTGTTTTTT. Its protein product is CATSESGHPSNTGELFF.

V usage is TRBV25-1 and J usage is TRBJ2-7; 7 bases agree with TRBD1. Germline V gene sequence: CDR1 MGHDK, CDR2 SYGVNS. The CDR3 contains 15 residues. V lost 4 bases and J lost 3; bases outside the gene matches: 9. The CDR3 spells CASSAPRQGFYEQYF. The CDR3 DNA is TGTGCCAGCAGTGCCCCGAGACAGGGCTTCTACGAGCAGTACTTC.

V usage is TRBV28 and J usage is TRBJ2-7, with TRBD1 matching 7 bases. The CDR3 totals 14 residues. Germline CDR1 MDHEN, CDR2 SYDVKM. After removal of 6 bases from V and 2 bases from J, the junction contained 7 bases not matched to a gene. The CDR3 region has the DNA TGTGCCAGCAGCCCCGGACAGGCGACCTACGAGCAGTACTTC. It is translated as CASSPGQATYEQYF.

V and J are TRBV7-9 and TRBJ2-1, with 10 bases that match TRBD1. The CDR3 is 16 residues long. CDR1 SEHNR and CDR2 FQNEAQ come from the germline V gene (reference sequence). After removal of 3 bases from V and 3 bases from J, the junction contained 5 bases not matched to a gene. The CDR3 DNA sequence: TGTGCCAGCAGCTTTCAGGGACAGGGGTACTACAATGAGCAGTTCTTC. It encodes CASSFQGQGYYNEQFF.

V and J are TRBV6-5 and TRBJ2-1; 8 bases match TRBD1. Losses at the gene ends were 8 bases for V and 7 bases for J; bases not matched to a gene: 10. The CDR3 consists of 14 residues. CDR1 and CDR2 from the germline V gene are MNHEY and SVGAGI. Here the CDR3 reads CASSRTGQVNEQFF. The CDR3 DNA reads TGTGCCAGCTCCCGGACAGGGCAGGTGAATGAGCAGTTCTTC.

This clone came up a few times. This chain links TRBV28 with TRBJ2-3; no reliable D call. This CDR3 is built from 15 residues. The V and J ends lost 8 bases and 0 bases respectively, with 15 bases between them. Germline CDR1 MDHEN, CDR2 SYDVKM. The CDR3 sequence: CASLEVGSSTDTQYF. For the CDR3, the DNA is TGTGCCAGCCTTGAGGTTGGGTCTAGCACAGATACGCAGTATTTT.

In regard to this clone: This CDR3 is also generated by other DNA sequences in the sample. The genes are TRBV9 and TRBJ1-3, with a tentative D call TRBD1 (5 bases). V was clipped by 0 bases and J by 0 bases, with 7 bases between them. The CDR3 consists of 15 residues. The germline CDR1 and CDR2 sequences are SGDLS and YYNGEE. The CDR3 region is CASSVGGTSGNTIYF. The CDR3 region has the DNA TGTGCCAGCAGCGTAGGAGGGACCTCTGGAAACACCATATATTTT.

This chain uses TRBV5-1 with TRBJ2-1; 12 bases match TRBD1. Germline CDR1 reads SGHRS; CDR2 reads YFSETQ. CDR3 length equals 14 residues. Unmatched junction bases numbered 4, after V lost 7 bases and J lost 5 bases. The CDR3 bases are TGCGCCAGCGGGACAGGGGGCGCAAACAATGAGCAGTTCTTC. Translating it yields CASGTGGANNEQFF.

The V call is TRBV7-9, the J call TRBJ2-6; the D gene could be TRBD1 or TRBD2 (5 bases each). The germline gives CDR1 SEHNR, CDR2 FQNEAQ (reference sequence). Between the trimmed V and J ends, which lost 7 bases and 3 bases, there was a span of 13 bases. CDR3 size: 15 residues. The CDR3 spells CASTRDLGGANVLTF. In DNA form, the CDR3 reads TGTGCCAGCACAAGGGACCTAGGTGGGGCCAACGTCCTGACTTTC.

This clone has just a few counts. The rearrangement links TRBV5-4 to TRBJ2-7; 8 nucleotides align to TRBD1. The CDR3 totals 13 residues. Germline assignment: CDR1 SGHNT and CDR2 YYREEE (reference sequence). Trimming cost V 2 bases and J 9 bases; bases outside gene matches: 7. DNA for the CDR3: TGTGCCAGCAGCTTTGACCGGGACAGGAGGCAGTACTTC. It encodes CASSFDRDRRQYF.

The J gene is TRBJ1-1, the V gene TRBV14, with 8 bases that match TRBD1. In germline, CDR1 is SGHDN, CDR2 FVKESK. CDR3 size: 15 residues. The J segment lost 1 base and the V segment lost 3 bases, leaving 4 bases of the junction unmatched. The CDR3: CASSHWTGQNTEAFF. The CDR3 DNA sequence: TGTGCCAGCAGCCATTGGACAGGGCAGAACACTGAAGCTTTCTTT.

The V call is TRBV15, the J call TRBJ1-5; D remains unclear. V lost 5 bases to trimming and J lost 0 bases, with 14 bases between them. Germline-derived CDR1 and CDR2 are LNHNV and YYDKDF (reference sequence). This CDR3 region has 16 residues. The chain's CDR3 is CATSFAGRYSNQPQHF. Written as DNA, the CDR3 is TGTGCCACCAGCTTTGCTGGACGGTATAGCAATCAGCCCCAGCATTTT.

The rearrangement uses TRBV7-9 and TRBJ2-5; tentative D call: TRBD2 (6 bases). Per the germline V gene, CDR1 is SEHNR and CDR2 is FQNEAQ (reference sequence). V lost 3 bases, J lost 5 bases, and 13 bases lay in between. This CDR3 has 14 residues. DNA of the CDR3: TGTGCCAGCAGCTTCGGAACTCGGGGGGAGACCCAGTACTTC. Translated, it gives CASSFGTRGETQYF.

This sequence joins TRBV9 and TRBJ2-5; D not resolved. Trimming left V 0 bases short and J 11 bases short, with 17 bases between. Germline lookup yields CDR1 SGDLS and CDR2 YYNGEE. This CDR3 contains 14 residues. As DNA, the CDR3 is TGTGCCAGCAGCGTAGCTACGGGCGCAGCCAAGCAGTACTTC. This encodes CASSVATGAAKQYF.

This sequence joins TRBV27 and TRBJ1-1, with no clear D. Germline lookup yields CDR1 MNHEY and CDR2 SMNVEV (reference sequence). Deletions cut 2 bases from V and 4 bases from J, with 11 bases between. The CDR3 is 14 amino acids. The CDR3 sequence: CASSLLTGSTEAFF. CDR3 coding DNA: TGTGCCAGCAGTTTACTTACCGGGAGCACTGAAGCTTTCTTT.

The V call is TRBV27, the J call TRBJ2-2; maybe TRBD2 (7 bases). V was trimmed by 6 bases and J by 4 bases, leaving 15 bases between them. CDR1 and CDR2 (germline): MNHEY, SMNVEV (reference sequence). The CDR3 extends over 15 amino acids. CDR3 protein: CASSPLAGATGELFF. As DNA, the CDR3 is TGTGCCAGCAGCCCCCTGGCGGGGGCCACCGGGGAGCTGTTTTTT.

This clone has more than one count but fewer than ten. The chain couples TRBV10-1 to TRBJ2-1; D unclear. The V gene's germline CDR1 is WNHNN and CDR2 SYGVQD (reference sequence). The length of the CDR3 is 15 residues. V lost 10 bases and J 2 bases, leaving 18 bases between the germline ends. CDR3 sequence (DNA): TGCGCCACCCCTGCGTGCACGTTCCCCTACAATGAGCAGTTCTTC. Amino acids: CATPACTFPYNEQFF.

The chain recombines TRBV11-2 with TRBJ1-1; 7 bases map to TRBD1. The ends lost 5 bases at V and 5 bases at J; junction bases unmatched: 8. Germline V gene lookup returns CDR1 SGHAT and CDR2 FQNNGV. The CDR3 has 14 amino acids. The CDR3 here is CASSPRQGGTEAFF. CDR3 DNA sequence: TGTGCCAGCAGCCCACGACAGGGAGGGACTGAAGCTTTCTTT.

The chain couples TRBV5-1 to TRBJ2-7; the D is unclear. V lost 3 bases, J lost 4 bases, and 8 bases lay in between. The germline CDR1 and CDR2 sequences are SGHRS and YFSETQ. The CDR3 sequence is 12 residues long. In DNA form, the CDR3 reads TGCGCCAGCAGCTCGGACGGGTACGAGCAGTACTTC. This codes for CASSSDGYEQYF.

The chain combines TRBV19 with TRBJ2-7; D is possibly TRBD1 (6 bases). The CDR3 is made up of 12 amino acids. CDR1 is LNHDA, CDR2 SQIVND, per germline (reference sequence). Trimming left V 4 bases short and J 4 bases short, with 8 bases between. The CDR3 sequence: CASSTQGYEQYF. The CDR3 DNA sequence: TGTGCCAGTAGTACACAGGGTTACGAGCAGTACTTC.

V gene TRBV7-9 combines with J gene TRBJ2-7; D tentatively reads TRBD1 or TRBD2 (5 bases each). The CDR3 is 15 residues long. V was cut by 3 bases and J by 3 bases, with 15 bases left in between. Germline V CDR1 and CDR2: SEHNR, FQNEAQ (reference sequence). As DNA, the CDR3 is TGTGCCAGCAGCTTTCCAGGGACGAACGACTACGAGCAGTACTTC. Translating gives CASSFPGTNDYEQYF.

The V call is TRBV29-1, the J call TRBJ1-3, with D possibly TRBD1 on 5 matching bases. Germline CDR1 reads SQVTM; CDR2 reads ANQGSEA. This CDR3 comprises 14 residues. This CDR3 reads CSVVKGASGNTIYF. In DNA, the CDR3 is TGCAGTGTCGTAAAAGGGGCATCGGGAAACACCATATATTTT.

The gene calls are TRBV28 and TRBJ1-1, with 7 positions matching TRBD1. CDR1 MDHEN and CDR2 SYDVKM come from the germline V gene. Trimming cost V 4 bases and J 1 base; bases outside gene matches: 9. This CDR3 contains 16 residues. Here the CDR3 reads CASSSPQGMRNTEAFF. Written as DNA, the CDR3 is TGTGCCAGCAGTTCCCCACAGGGGATGAGGAACACTGAAGCTTTCTTT.

This clone was detected only a few times. The chain couples TRBV7-9 to TRBJ2-7, with a weak D call TRBD2 (7 bases). The CDR3 covers 14 residues. The V gene's germline CDR1 is SEHNR and CDR2 FQNEAQ (reference sequence). The V gene lost 5 bases and the J gene lost 3 bases, with 14 bases spanning the gap. CDR3 residues: CASSVSGGSYEQYF. CDR3 in DNA: TGTGCCAGCAGCGTATCGGGGGGCAGCTACGAGCAGTACTTC. The whole variable domain, remainder taken from reference TRBV7-9 and TRBJ2-7, is DTGVSQNPRHKITKRGQNVTFRCDPISEHNRLYWYRQTLGQGPEFLTYFQNEAQLEKSRLLSDRFSAERPKGSFSTLEIQRTEQGDSAMYLCASSVSGGSYEQYFGPGTRLTVT.

In its sample, this clone was seen once. The chain has TRBV10-2 and TRBJ1-1; D unresolved. The CDR3 is 15 residues long. Trimming took off 3 bases at V and 3 bases at J, with 14 bases between the two ends. Germline CDR1 and CDR2: WSHSY and SAAADI. CDR3 DNA sequence: TGCGCCAGCAGTGAACGACCACCCGGTGACACTGAAGCTTTCTTT. It codes for CASSERPPGDTEAFF.